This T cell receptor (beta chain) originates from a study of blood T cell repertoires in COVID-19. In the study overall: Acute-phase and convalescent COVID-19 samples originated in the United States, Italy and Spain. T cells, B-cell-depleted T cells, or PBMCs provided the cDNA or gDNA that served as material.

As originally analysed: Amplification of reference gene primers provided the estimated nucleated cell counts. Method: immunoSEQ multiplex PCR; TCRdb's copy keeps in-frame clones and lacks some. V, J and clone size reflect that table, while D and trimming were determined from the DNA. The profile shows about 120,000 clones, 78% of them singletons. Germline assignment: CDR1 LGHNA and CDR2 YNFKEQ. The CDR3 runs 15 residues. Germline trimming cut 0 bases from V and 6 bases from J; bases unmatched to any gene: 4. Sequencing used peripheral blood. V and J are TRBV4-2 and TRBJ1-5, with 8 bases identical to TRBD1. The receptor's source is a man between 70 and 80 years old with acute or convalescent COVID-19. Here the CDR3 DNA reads TGTGCCAGCAGCCAAGATCGCAGGGGGCTTCAGCCCCAGCATTTT. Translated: CASSQDRRGLQPQHF.